These T cell receptor beta chains were read from a single sample in a study of T-cell memory formation after mild COVID-19. MiXCR, applied by TCRdb to the 5' RACE reads, yields one record per CDR3 protein. The sample shows around 450,000 distinct CDR3 sequences, 24% of them seen only once. The sample comprised PBMCs or a T cell subset sorted from them (not recorded which). The origin of the receptors is an adult woman who had mild COVID-19 (a few samples of this study predate the infection). Cell type and time point are not known. The CDR3 runs from the conserved cysteine through the conserved F or W. The order of the fields is J gene, D gene, V gene, clone size, CDR3 protein, CDR3 DNA. A D gene is named only where the DNA matches it firmly. Clone size is stated in some rows and not others, as once, few, many or a class when expanded.

>TRBJ2-1|.|TRBV29-1|.
CSVDSGQSEQFF
TGCAGCGTTGATTCGGGGCAATCTGAGCAGTTCTTC
>TRBJ2-7|.|TRBV7-9|.
CASSLTDTGEQYF
TGTGCCAGCAGCTTGACGGATACTGGCGAGCAGTACTTC
>TRBJ2-7|.|TRBV7-9|few
CASSMGLIDEQYF
TGTGCCAGCAGCATGGGACTTATAGACGAGCAGTACTTC
>TRBJ2-5|.|TRBV3-1|.
CASSPPVYQETQYF
TGTGCCAGCAGCCCCCCAGTGTACCAAGAGACCCAGTACTTC
>TRBJ1-2|.|TRBV12-3/TRBV12-4|.
CASSPHGADGYTF
TGTGCCAGCAGTCCTCATGGGGCGGATGGCTACACCTTC
>TRBJ1-2|.|TRBV3-1|.
CASSPATSPGGYTF
TGTGCCAGCAGCCCGGCAACATCCCCGGGTGGCTACACCTTC
>TRBJ2-7|TRBD1|TRBV20-1|.
CSASRTGTEQYF
TGCAGTGCTTCCAGGACAGGGACCGAGCAGTACTTC
>TRBJ2-2|.|TRBV28|.
CASSFSTANTGELFF
TGTGCCAGCAGTTTTAGCACCGCGAACACCGGGGAGCTGTTTTTT
>TRBJ2-5|TRBD2|TRBV9|.
CASSDTWTSGQETQYF
TGTGCCAGCAGCGATACCTGGACTAGCGGCCAAGAGACCCAGTACTTC
>TRBJ1-5|TRBD1|TRBV7-2|.
CASSSGTGGGNQPQHF
TGTGCCAGCAGCTCCGGGACAGGGGGCGGCAATCAGCCCCAGCATTTT
>TRBJ1-1|.|TRBV4-1|.
CASRIGMGEAGTEAFF
TGCGCCAGCAGGATAGGGATGGGGGAGGCGGGCACTGAAGCTTTCTTT
>TRBJ2-3|TRBD2|TRBV10-3|.
CAISDYGGGTDTQYF
TGTGCCATCAGTGATTACGGGGGAGGGACAGATACGCAGTATTTT
>TRBJ2-1|TRBD2|TRBV6-2/TRBV6-3|.
CASLGKRGVYNEQFF
TGTGCCAGCCTCGGGAAGCGGGGGGTCTACAATGAGCAGTTCTTC
>TRBJ2-3|TRBD1|TRBV6-6|.
CASSYGTGASDTQYF
TGTGCCAGCAGTTACGGGACAGGGGCGTCCGATACGCAGTATTTT
>TRBJ1-2|TRBD1|TRBV11-2|.
CASSPVGTGGADGYTF
TGTGCCAGCAGTCCAGTGGGTACAGGGGGCGCCGATGGCTACACCTTC
>TRBJ2-3|TRBD2|TRBV7-3|many
CASSLLAGGTDTQYF
TGTGCCAGCAGCTTACTAGCGGGGGGCACAGATACGCAGTATTTT
>TRBJ1-1|.|TRBV20-1|.
CSARSDRREDTEAFF
TGCAGTGCTAGGTCCGATCGAAGGGAGGACACTGAAGCTTTCTTT
>TRBJ1-1|.|TRBV12-3/TRBV12-4|few
CASTRPGANTEAFF
TGTGCCAGCACCCGCCCGGGGGCGAACACTGAAGCTTTCTTT
>TRBJ2-2|TRBD1|TRBV5-1|many
CASRTGYNTGELFF
TGCGCCAGCAGGACAGGGTATAACACCGGGGAGCTGTTTTTT
>TRBJ2-3|TRBD2|TRBV5-5|few
CASSMTGLVTDTQYF
TGTGCCAGCAGCATGACGGGACTAGTAACAGATACGCAGTATTTT
>TRBJ2-3|.|TRBV7-9|few
CASSLRFVGGEAPEDTQYF
TGTGCCAGCAGCTTACGTTTTGTTGGCGGGGAGGCGCCCGAAGATACGCAGTATTTT
>TRBJ1-6|.|TRBV9|.
CASSELERGNSPLHF
TGTGCCAGCAGCGAGCTTGAGAGGGGGAATTCACCCCTCCACTTT
>TRBJ2-1|.|TRBV7-3|.
CASSLYRGREQFF
TGTGCCAGCAGCTTATATCGGGGTCGAGAGCAGTTCTTC
>TRBJ1-2|.|TRBV25-1|few
CASSKQGYGYTF
TGTGCCAGCAGTAAACAGGGCTATGGCTACACCTTC
>TRBJ2-2|.|TRBV6-5|.
CASSFLSRVTGELFF
TGTGCCAGCAGTTTCCTTTCCAGGGTTACCGGGGAGCTGTTTTTT
>TRBJ2-3|.|TRBV7-8|few
CASKTIALSTDTQYF
TGTGCCAGCAAGACTATAGCGTTAAGCACAGATACGCAGTATTTT
>TRBJ2-3|.|TRBV7-3|.
CASSASLGQDTQYF
TGTGCCAGCAGCGCAAGTCTAGGGCAAGATACGCAGTATTTT
>TRBJ2-1|.|TRBV15|few
CATSSRKNNEQFF
TGTGCCACCAGCAGTCGTAAGAACAATGAGCAGTTCTTC
>TRBJ1-5|.|TRBV5-1|.
CASSPGSTNQPQHF
TGCGCCAGCAGCCCCGGGTCTACCAATCAGCCCCAGCATTTT
>TRBJ2-7|.|TRBV20-1|few
CSAPDPSSYEQYF
TGCAGTGCTCCCGATCCGAGCTCCTACGAGCAGTACTTC
>TRBJ2-1|TRBD2|TRBV20-1|few
CSADRGLAGPRFF
TGCAGTGCCGACAGAGGTCTAGCGGGGCCTCGGTTCTTC
>TRBJ1-1|.|TRBV7-2|.
CASSLEVYGNTEAFF
TGTGCCAGCAGCTTAGAGGTCTACGGTAACACTGAAGCTTTCTTT
>TRBJ2-6|.|TRBV7-9|.
CASSSPTGPGANVLTF
TGTGCCAGCAGCTCCCCCACCGGGCCTGGGGCCAACGTCCTGACTTTC
>TRBJ2-3|.|TRBV3-1|.
CASSQGAGADSTDTQYF
TGTGCCAGCAGCCAAGGGGCAGGGGCTGATAGCACAGATACGCAGTATTTT
>TRBJ2-2|.|TRBV6-5|few
CASANTGELFF
TGTGCCAGCGCGAACACCGGGGAGCTGTTTTTT
>TRBJ1-1|.|TRBV11-2|.
CASSLGTSWATEAFF
TGTGCCAGCAGCTTAGGGACCTCCTGGGCCACTGAAGCTTTCTTT
>TRBJ2-3|.|TRBV4-3|many
CASSQGGRTDTQYF
TGCGCCAGCAGCCAAGGCGGCCGCACAGATACGCAGTATTTT
>TRBJ2-1|.|TRBV7-6|many
CASSLADSYNEQFF
TGTGCCAGCAGCTTAGCGGACTCCTACAATGAGCAGTTCTTC
>TRBJ1-1|.|TRBV4-1|few
CASSHPRIQSEAFF
TGCGCCAGCAGCCACCCTCGGATACAGTCTGAAGCTTTCTTT
>TRBJ2-2|.|TRBV9|few
CASSVGPRLDTGELFF
TGTGCCAGCAGCGTAGGCCCCCGGTTGGACACCGGGGAGCTGTTTTTT
>TRBJ2-1|.|TRBV6-2/TRBV6-3|few
CASSVRGEQFF
TGTGCCAGCAGCGTTCGGGGTGAGCAGTTCTTC
>TRBJ2-7|.|TRBV5-1|few
CASSSSSFEGYEQYF
TGCGCCAGCAGTTCATCATCATTCGAAGGCTACGAGCAGTACTTC
>TRBJ2-7|.|TRBV27|.
CASSIIPGGAYEQYF
TGTGCCAGCAGTATCATCCCCGGGGGCGCCTACGAGCAGTACTTC
>TRBJ2-2|TRBD2|TRBV2|.
CASRGGLAVNTGELFF
TGTGCCAGCAGGGGGGGACTAGCGGTTAACACCGGGGAGCTGTTTTTT
>TRBJ2-7|.|TRBV20-1|.
CSAEGGNTGTSMYEQYF
TGCAGTGCTGAAGGAGGGAATACCGGGACCTCTATGTACGAGCAGTACTTC
>TRBJ1-2|.|TRBV12-3/TRBV12-4|few
CASSERTSRYGYTF
TGTGCCAGCAGTGAGAGGACCTCCCGGTATGGCTACACCTTC
>TRBJ2-7|.|TRBV12-3/TRBV12-4|many
CASSSRSYEQYF
TGTGCCAGCAGTTCTCGATCCTACGAGCAGTACTTC
>TRBJ2-1|TRBD2|TRBV5-1|few
CASSSTSGKNNEQFF
TGCGCCAGCAGCTCTACTAGCGGGAAGAACAATGAGCAGTTCTTC
>TRBJ2-3|TRBD1|TRBV18|few
CASSPWDRVPDTQYF
TGTGCCAGCTCACCATGGGACAGGGTACCAGATACGCAGTATTTT
>TRBJ1-2|.|TRBV6-1|.
CASSEGGSLFYGYTF
TGTGCCAGCAGTGAAGGAGGGAGTCTCTTCTATGGCTACACCTTC
>TRBJ2-7|TRBD2|TRBV5-1|few
CASSLDHGLAANYEQYF
TGCGCCAGCAGCTTGGACCATGGACTAGCGGCAAACTACGAGCAGTACTTC
>TRBJ1-5|.|TRBV11-3|once
CASSSDMQPGLISNQPQHF
TGTGCCAGCAGCTCGGATATGCAACCGGGGTTAATTAGCAATCAGCCCCAGCATTTT
>TRBJ1-5|TRBD1|TRBV4-3|.
CASSQDLTGGAINQPQHF
TGCGCCAGCAGCCAAGATCTTACAGGGGGCGCGATCAATCAGCCCCAGCATTTT
>TRBJ2-5|.|TRBV7-2|few
CASSRIPSSFQETQYF
TGTGCCAGCAGCCGAATCCCTTCAAGCTTCCAAGAGACCCAGTACTTC
>TRBJ1-4|.|TRBV5-1|few
CASSPTAAEWGNEKLFF
TGCGCCAGCAGCCCCACAGCGGCGGAATGGGGTAATGAAAAACTGTTTTTT
>TRBJ2-7|.|TRBV11-3|.
CASSLDLGPKNEQYF
TGTGCCAGCAGCTTAGATCTCGGACCGAAGAACGAGCAGTACTTC
>TRBJ2-3|.|TRBV18|.
CASSSVLAWGPDTQYF
TGTGCCAGCTCATCAGTTCTAGCCTGGGGCCCAGATACGCAGTATTTT
>TRBJ1-5|.|TRBV29-1|many
CAAGIRNQPQHF
TGCGCAGCAGGGATTAGAAATCAGCCCCAGCATTTT